This paragraph reports one T cell receptor beta chain. Its antigen is currently unknown. Both 60 Vbeta primers and 13 Jbeta primers went into the PCR. Here immunoSEQ multiplex PCR was the method, and the copy in TCRdb shows in-frame clones only, minus some. The data show 110,000 to 150,000 clones, roughly two thirds seen once. The source of the sample is a study of cytomegalovirus exposure and HLA in healthy donors. Study-wide points: Later on, an analysis found that several of the most significant clusters appeared to be linked to common viral pathogens, which included parvovirus B19. Immune exposure was documented only through CMV serostatus. The analysis excluded some indistinguishable V segments, including TRBV6-2 and TRBV6-3.

Trimming at V came to 3 bases and at J to 0 bases, leaving 5 bases not matched to a gene. Germline assignment: CDR1 SGHRS and CDR2 YFSETQ. There are 15 residues in the CDR3. This chain joins TRBV5-1 and TRBJ2-5, with 7 bases that match TRBD2. Sequencing was carried out using PBMCs. The sequence was collected from a human donor in good health. CDR3: CASSSGLTNQETQYF. CDR3 DNA sequence: TGCGCCAGCAGCTCGGGACTAACGAACCAAGAGACCCAGTACTTC.